The next 10 T cell receptor beta chains were all read from a single sample in a study of low-dose radiotherapy and immunotherapy resistance in tumors. TRAV and TRBV primers primed cDNA for both TCRalpha and TCRbeta. Both a constant-region primer and a V-primer adapter served to amplify TCRs across roughly 20 PCR cycles. Via MiXCR, TCRdb re-called the reads, giving one row per CDR3 protein. The sample consists of around 100,000 distinct CDR3 sequences, less than 25% of them appearing once. The time point here: after trial treatment. The sample's treatment: LDRT plus nivolumab, ipilimumab, low-dose cyclophosphamide and aspirin (RACIN trial). The material was PBMCs, obtained after low-dose radiotherapy plus immunotherapy. Every receptor here comes from a male donor with prostate cancer.

This clonotype has at least ten counts. J is TRBJ1-1 and V is TRBV2; D not certain. There are 13 residues in the CDR3. Germline V gene lookup returns CDR1 SNHLY and CDR2 FYNNEI. V lost 3 bases and J lost 4, with 9 bases in between. CDR3 amino acids: CASSEVEGTEAFF. Written as DNA, the CDR3 is TGTGCCAGCAGTGAGGTGGAGGGCACTGAAGCTTTCTTT.

This clonotype was seen at least ten times. This sequence joins TRBV12-3 or TRBV12-4 and TRBJ1-4, with 9 bases identical to TRBD1. The CDR3 sequence is 14 residues long. With V trimmed by 6 bases and J by 8 bases, 7 bases remained unmatched. In nucleotides, the CDR3 is TGTGCCAGCAGACGGGGACAGGGAGGCGAAAAACTGTTTTTT. This codes for CASRRGQGGEKLFF.

This clonotype has a count of ten or more. The chain employs TRBV4-3 and TRBJ2-5, with D possibly TRBD1 on 7 matching bases. V lost 10 bases and J lost 0, with 15 bases in between. CDR3 length equals 14 residues. In germline, CDR1 is LGHNA, CDR2 YSLEER. The CDR3 loop reads CATPEGADQETQYF. The DNA for the CDR3 is TGCGCCACCCCGGAGGGGGCCGACCAAGAGACCCAGTACTTC.

This clonotype has a count of ten or more. The chain uses TRBV4-1 and TRBJ2-5, with 9 bases identical to TRBD1. The CDR3 has 15 residues. The V gene end was trimmed by 3 bases and the J gene end by 0 bases; junction bases not matched to a gene: 2. Germline-derived CDR1 and CDR2 are MGHRA and YSYEKL. Here the CDR3 DNA reads TGCGCCAGCAGCCAGACAGGGGGGGACCAAGAGACCCAGTACTTC. It codes for CASSQTGGDQETQYF.

Many counts were recorded for this clonotype. The rearrangement links TRBV20-1 to TRBJ1-2; a weak D match, TRBD1 (6 bases). The CDR3 is 15 residues long. With 0 bases removed from V and 6 bases from J, the gap between germline ends came to 17 bases. Germline V gene lookup returns CDR1 DFQATT and CDR2 SNEGSKA (reference sequence). CDR3: CSAREGGQGVDGYTF. The DNA of the CDR3 is TGCAGTGCTAGAGAAGGGGGTCAGGGAGTGGATGGCTACACCTTC.

The table lists this clonotype with many counts. This rearrangement joins TRBV20-1 to TRBJ1-1; 7 positions match TRBD1. This CDR3 contains 16 residues. Looked up from germline, CDR1 is DFQATT and CDR2 is SNEGSKA (reference sequence). V dropped 0 bases and J dropped 0; count of bases not matched to a gene: 7. The CDR3 region is CSARDPLQGLNTEAFF. The CDR3 DNA reads TGCAGTGCTAGAGATCCCCTACAGGGGCTGAACACTGAAGCTTTCTTT.

This clonotype was detected ten times or more. The V gene is TRBV7-9, the J gene TRBJ1-1, with no clear D. V lost 4 bases to trimming and J lost 1 base, with 7 bases between them. The CDR3 is made up of 13 amino acids. Germline V gives CDR1 SEHNR, CDR2 FQNEAQ (reference sequence). The CDR3 spells CASSWSTNTEAFF. In DNA, the CDR3 is TGTGCCAGCAGCTGGAGTACGAACACTGAAGCTTTCTTT. Based on the CDR3 plus reference TRBV7-9 and TRBJ1-1, the full variable domain is DTGVSQNPRHKITKRGQNVTFRCDPISEHNRLYWYRQTLGQGPEFLTYFQNEAQLEKSRLLSDRFSAERPKGSFSTLEIQRTEQGDSAMYLCASSWSTNTEAFFGQGTRLTVV.

This clonotype was counted ten times or more. J is TRBJ1-4 and V is TRBV25-1; D unresolved. Germline V gene sequence: CDR1 MGHDK, CDR2 SYGVNS. V shed 3 bases and J shed 7 bases, with 12 bases lying between them. The CDR3 runs to 14 residues. CDR3 in amino acids: CASSDKGAGEKLFF. In DNA, the CDR3 is TGTGCCAGCAGTGACAAGGGAGCCGGTGAAAAACTGTTTTTT.

This clonotype was counted between two and nine times. A far bigger clonotype differs at one base, so this is likely a read error. J is TRBJ2-2 and V is TRBV6-2 or TRBV6-3, with D perhaps matching TRBD1 or TRBD2 (6 bases each). Germline V lookup: CDR1 MNHEY, CDR2 SVGEGT. Deletions cut 3 bases from V and 6 bases from J, with 11 bases between. The length of the CDR3 is 14 residues. This CDR3 reads CASSYRGAPGELFF. The DNA for the CDR3 is TGTGCCAGCAGTTATAGGGGGGCCCCCGGGGAGCTGTTTTTT.

This clonotype occurred many times. The chain has TRBV5-1 and TRBJ2-7, with 16 bases fitting TRBD2. This CDR3 spans 17 amino acids. The V segment lost 4 bases and the J segment 6 bases; nucleotides outside the gene matches: 10. Germline V gives CDR1 SGHRS, CDR2 YFSETQ. The CDR3, as DNA: TGCGCCAGCAGCCTGTCGGGACTAGCGGGGGGGATCGGCGAGCAGTACTTC. This gives the protein CASSLSGLAGGIGEQYF. The complete variable domain, with remaining parts taken from reference TRBV5-1 and TRBJ2-7, reads KAGVTQTPRYLIKTRGQQVTLSCSPISGHRSVSWYQQTPGQGLQFLFEYFSETQRNKGNFPGRFSGRQFSNSRSEMNVSTLELGDSALYLCASSLSGLAGGIGEQYFGPGTRLTVT.